The 22 T cell receptor beta chains presented below share a single source sample, sequenced in a study of cytomegalovirus exposure and HLA in healthy donors. Method: immunoSEQ multiplex PCR; TCRdb's copy keeps in-frame clones and lacks some. The sample holds roughly 48,000 clones, about 94% seen once. Sequencing was done on a sample of PBMCs. The receptors stem from a young woman in good health and CMV-seropositive.

V usage is TRBV9 and J usage is TRBJ1-2; maybe TRBD1 (5 bases). The V and J ends lost 2 bases and 6 bases respectively, with 11 bases between them. Germline V gene lookup returns CDR1 SGDLS and CDR2 YYNGEE. The CDR3 has 13 residues. The CDR3 region is CASSVRVSDGYTF. CDR3 DNA: TGTGCCAGCAGCGTCAGGGTTTCGGATGGCTACACCTTC.

The chain uses TRBV5-6 and TRBJ2-7; 8 bases map to TRBD2. Germline-derived CDR1 and CDR2 are SGHDT and YYEEEE. Germline trimming cut 4 bases from V and 6 bases from J; bases unmatched to any gene: 12. CDR3 length: 15 amino acids. CDR3 residues: CASSPRVAGLAEQYF. The DNA of the CDR3 is TGTGCCAGCAGCCCCCGGGTAGCGGGATTGGCCGAGCAGTACTTC.

The V gene is TRBV9, the J gene TRBJ2-7; weak D call: TRBD2 (6 bases). V lost 3 bases to trimming and J lost 1 base, with 17 bases between them. The CDR3 has 16 residues. The germline gives CDR1 SGDLS, CDR2 YYNGEE. The CDR3 loop reads CASSGLGVGGSYEQYF. For the CDR3, the DNA is TGTGCCAGCAGCGGCCTCGGGGTGGGAGGTTCCTACGAGCAGTACTTC. Filled out from reference TRBV9 and TRBJ2-7, the complete variable domain reads DSGVTQTPKHLITATGQRVTLRCSPRSGDLSVYWYQQSLDQGLQFLIQYYNGEERAKGNILERFSAQQFPDLHSELNLSSLELGDSALYFCASSGLGVGGSYEQYFGPGTRLTVT.

V and J are TRBV28 and TRBJ2-1; 7 bases match TRBD2. The CDR3 contains 15 residues. Germline-derived CDR1 and CDR2 are MDHEN and SYDVKM. V was pared by 5 bases and J by 9 bases, with 13 bases of the junction left unmatched. The CDR3 DNA reads as TGTGCCAGCAGTCACTCTAGCGGAAGGTACGGTGAGCAGTTCTTC. As protein: CASSHSSGRYGEQFF.

This clone turned up a few times. J is TRBJ2-7 and V is TRBV5-6; TRBD1 matches 7 bases. The ends lost 4 bases at V and 7 bases at J; junction bases unmatched: 11. This CDR3 contains 14 residues. The germline CDR1 and CDR2 sequences are SGHDT and YYEEEE. CDR3 loop: CASSIGQVRGEQYF. Written as DNA, the CDR3 is TGTGCCAGCAGCATAGGACAGGTTCGAGGGGAGCAGTACTTC.

The rearrangement links TRBV28 to TRBJ2-6, with TRBD1 identical over 8 bases. V gave up 3 bases and J gave up 2 bases; unmatched junction bases: 9. The CDR3 extends over 18 amino acids. Germline V gives CDR1 MDHEN, CDR2 SYDVKM. The DNA for the CDR3 is TGTGCCAGCAGTTTCCCCAGGGGGCACTTTGCTGGGGCCAACGTCCTGACTTTC. Translation: CASSFPRGHFAGANVLTF.

This chain links TRBV5-1 with TRBJ2-6, with 9 bases fitting TRBD1. CDR1 is SGHRS, CDR2 YFSETQ, per germline. With V trimmed by 4 bases and J by 0 bases, 8 bases remained unmatched. The CDR3 runs 18 residues. CDR3 sequence: CASSRGDRVDSGANVLTF. In nucleotides, the CDR3 is TGCGCCAGCAGCCGGGGGGACAGGGTTGACTCTGGGGCCAACGTCCTGACTTTC.

The genes are TRBV7-2 and TRBJ2-3, with D possibly being TRBD1 (7 bases). V was trimmed by 5 bases and J by 5 bases, leaving 20 bases between them. Germline-derived CDR1 and CDR2 are SGHTA and FQGNSA. The CDR3 is made up of 16 amino acids. The CDR3 protein is CASSPGGSGGGDTQYF. The CDR3 bases are TGTGCCAGCAGCCCAGGGGGGAGCGGAGGAGGAGATACGCAGTATTTT.

The chain joins TRBV5-1 to TRBJ2-7, with 9 bases fitting TRBD1. CDR3 length: 15 amino acids. CDR1 SGHRS and CDR2 YFSETQ come from the germline V gene. V was pared by 4 bases and J by 2 bases, with 7 bases of the junction left unmatched. For the CDR3, the DNA is TGCGCCAGCAGCCCCCGACAGGGGGGGACCTACGAGCAGTACTTC. Protein sequence: CASSPRQGGTYEQYF.

This chain links TRBV4-3 with TRBJ2-5; 9 bases are shared with TRBD1. The CDR3 spans 16 residues. Germline CDR1 is LGHNA and CDR2 is YSLEER. Germline trimming cut 1 base from V and 5 bases from J; bases unmatched to any gene: 8. CDR3 region: CASSQVPGQGMETQYF. Written as DNA, the CDR3 is TGCGCCAGCAGCCAAGTTCCCGGACAGGGGATGGAGACCCAGTACTTC.

The chain recombines TRBV4-1 with TRBJ2-3, with D possibly being TRBD2 (6 bases). This CDR3 spans 13 amino acids. Germline V gene sequence: CDR1 MGHRA, CDR2 YSYEKL. V dropped 8 bases and J dropped 2 bases, with 11 bases sitting between them. The CDR3 DNA sequence: TGCGCCAGCGGGACTGGCCTCACAGATACGCAGTATTTT. This translates into CASGTGLTDTQYF.

The chain carries TRBV9 and TRBJ2-2; tentative D call: TRBD2 (5 bases). Trimming took 3 bases from V and 5 from J, leaving 17 bases between them. The CDR3 has 16 residues. CDR1 and CDR2 from the germline V gene are SGDLS and YYNGEE. As DNA, the CDR3 is TGTGCCAGCAGCGACGGGGATAGCCTTCCTACCGGGGAGCTGTTTTTT. Translated: CASSDGDSLPTGELFF.

As for this clone: One end of the junction is discordant with germline, which a read error may explain. J is TRBJ2-2 and V is TRBV4-1; 9 bases fit TRBD2. In germline, CDR1 is MGHRA, CDR2 YSYEKL. The CDR3 runs 16 residues. This CDR3 is CASSQDSEREVGELFF. Written as DNA, the CDR3 is TGTGCCAGCAGCCAAGATAGCGAGCGGGAGGTCGGGGAGCTGTTTTTT.

The CDR3 here is CASSTGTTTNTGELFF. CDR3 nucleotides: TGTGCCAGCTCCACCGGGACAACCACGAACACCGGGGAGCTGTTTTTT. The chain joins TRBV18 to TRBJ2-2; D may be TRBD1 (6 bases). Looked up from germline, CDR1 is KGHSH and CDR2 is LQKENI. The CDR3 is made up of 16 amino acids. V shed 6 bases and J shed 0 bases, with 14 bases lying between them. Looking up the rest from reference TRBV18 and TRBJ2-2 gives the full variable domain: NAGVMQNPRHLVRRRGQEARLRCSPMKGHSHVYWYRQLPEEGLKFMVYLQKENIIDESGMPKERFSAEFPKEGPSILRIQQVVRGDSAAYFCASSTGTTTNTGELFFGEGSRLTVL.

The gene calls are TRBV4-2 and TRBJ1-2, with 9 bases matching TRBD1. The ends lost 0 bases at V and 1 base at J; junction bases unmatched: 3. This CDR3 spans 16 amino acids. The germline V gene encodes CDR1 LGHNA and CDR2 YNFKEQ. This chain's CDR3 is CASSQDRGQGNYGYTF. CDR3 coding DNA: TGTGCCAGCAGCCAAGATCGGGGACAGGGTAACTATGGCTACACCTTC.

As concerns this clone: At one end the junction does not follow the germline gene, possibly because of a read error. Other nucleotide sequences from this sample produce the same CDR3. The rearrangement uses TRBV5-1 and TRBJ2-5; a possible D gene is TRBD2 (6 bases). The CDR3 has 14 amino acids. Germline-derived CDR1 and CDR2 are SGHRS and YFSETQ. For the CDR3, the DNA is TGCGCCAGCAGCGGCGGGACTCCAGGCAAGACTCAGTACTTC. Its translation is CASSGGTPGKTQYF.

The chain employs TRBV15 and TRBJ2-3, with D possibly TRBD1 on 8 matching bases. The CDR3 runs to 14 residues. Germline values: CDR1 LNHNV, CDR2 YYDKDF (reference sequence). Trimming removed 5 bases at V and 6 bases at J, with 15 bases between. The CDR3: CATSSGQGGDTQYF. CDR3 coding DNA: TGTGCCACCAGCTCAGGACAGGGAGGGGATACGCAGTATTTT. Full variable domain (outside the CDR3, taken from reference TRBV15 and TRBJ2-3): DAMVIQNPRYQVTQFGKPVTLSCSQTLNHNVMYWYQQKSSQAPKLLFHYYDKDFNNEADTPDNFQSRRPNTSFCFLDIRSPGLGDTAMYLCATSSGQGGDTQYFGPGTRLTVL.

This chain joins TRBV7-8 and TRBJ2-1, with 8 positions matching TRBD2. The CDR3 sequence is 16 residues long. Looked up from germline, CDR1 is SGHVS and CDR2 is FQNEAQ. The V gene end was trimmed by 0 bases and the J gene end by 7 bases; junction bases not matched to a gene: 8. The CDR3 protein is CASSLALSGSENEQFF. DNA for the CDR3: TGTGCCAGCAGCTTAGCCCTAAGCGGGAGTGAGAATGAGCAGTTCTTC.

V gene TRBV7-2 combines with J gene TRBJ2-7; 7 bases map to TRBD1. Germline CDR1 and CDR2: SGHTA and FQGNSA. The CDR3 sequence is 17 residues long. With V trimmed by 8 bases and J by 1 base, 17 bases remained unmatched. The CDR3 nucleotides read TGTGCCAGCGGGAAGGACAGGATAGGATCGGCGTCCTACGAGCAGTACTTC. Residues: CASGKDRIGSASYEQYF.

The rearrangement joins TRBV5-1 to TRBJ2-7; 9 positions agree with TRBD2. V lost 4 bases to trimming and J lost 7 bases; unmatched junction nucleotides: 12. Germline CDR1 and CDR2: SGHRS and YFSETQ. The CDR3 spans 15 residues. CDR3 sequence (DNA): TGCGCCAGCAGCCCAGACCCGGGACTAGCTGGTGAGCAGTACTTC. As protein: CASSPDPGLAGEQYF.

The chain joins TRBV5-1 to TRBJ2-3, with TRBD2 matching over 8 bases. The germline V gene encodes CDR1 SGHRS and CDR2 YFSETQ. The CDR3 has 16 residues. The V gene end was trimmed by 4 bases and the J gene end by 2 bases; junction bases not matched to a gene: 9. The chain's CDR3 is CASSVTSGRDTDTQYF. The CDR3 DNA reads as TGCGCCAGCAGCGTTACAAGCGGGAGAGACACAGATACGCAGTATTTT.

The V and J genes are TRBV19 and TRBJ2-7; 12 nucleotides agree with TRBD2. Germline lookup yields CDR1 LNHDA and CDR2 SQIVND (reference sequence). This CDR3 is 20 amino acids long. V shed 5 bases and J 0 bases; nucleotides not matched to a gene: 17. The CDR3 sequence is CASSPQGAGLAGQSSYEQYF. CDR3 coding DNA: TGTGCCAGTAGTCCACAAGGGGCTGGACTAGCGGGACAAAGCTCCTACGAGCAGTACTTC.